This T cell receptor beta chain was recovered during a study of T cells after yellow fever vaccination. Concerning this clonotype: Antigen specificity is unknown.

TCRdb called the 5' RACE reads again in MiXCR, with one record for every CDR3 protein. The data contain 250,000 to 400,000 distinct CDR3 sequences, approximately 4% of them singletons. CDR3 length: 15 amino acids. V gave up 3 bases and J gave up 0 bases, with 8 bases separating them. CDR1 KGHDR and CDR2 SFDVKD come from the germline V gene. Overall study results and limits: Although most clonotypes did not, a small share appeared in both CD4 and CD8 compartments.

Sequencing used PBMCs, obtained 5 days after the yellow fever booster vaccination. This sequence originates from a man between 18 and 29 years old who received the YFV17D yellow fever vaccine. The rearrangement links TRBV24-1 to TRBJ2-1, with TRBD1 as a possible D gene (6 bases). CDR3 residues: CATSDPGVSYNEQFF. CDR3 bases: TGTGCCACCAGTGATCCAGGGGTCTCCTACAATGAGCAGTTCTTC.